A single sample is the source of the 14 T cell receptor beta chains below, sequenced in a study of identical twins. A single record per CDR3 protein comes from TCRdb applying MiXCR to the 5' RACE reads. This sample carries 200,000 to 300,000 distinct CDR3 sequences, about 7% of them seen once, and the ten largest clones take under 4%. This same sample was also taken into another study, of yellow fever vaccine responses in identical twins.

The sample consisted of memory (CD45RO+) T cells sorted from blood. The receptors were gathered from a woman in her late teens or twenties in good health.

The CDR3 here is CATSRDVSGGAGELFF. DNA of the CDR3: TGTGCCACCAGCAGAGATGTGAGCGGGGGGGCCGGGGAGCTGTTTTTT. The chain uses TRBV15 and TRBJ2-2, with 10 bases matching TRBD2. This CDR3 contains 16 residues. Trimming cost V 0 bases and J 6 bases; bases outside gene matches: 4. From germline, CDR1 is LNHNV and CDR2 YYDKDF (reference sequence).

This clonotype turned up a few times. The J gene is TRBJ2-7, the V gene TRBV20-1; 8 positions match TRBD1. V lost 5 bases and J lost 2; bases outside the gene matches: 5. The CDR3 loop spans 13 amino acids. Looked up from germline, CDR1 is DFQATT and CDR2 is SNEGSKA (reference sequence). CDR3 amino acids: CSAAGTGTYEQYF. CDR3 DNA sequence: TGCAGTGCTGCCGGGACAGGAACCTACGAGCAGTACTTC.

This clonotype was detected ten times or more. This CDR3 is CASTSKLNTGELFF. The CDR3 bases are TGCGCCAGCACCAGTAAGCTGAACACCGGGGAGCTGTTTTTT. The J gene is TRBJ2-2, the V gene TRBV4-1; D remains unclear. The CDR3 is made up of 14 amino acids. Per the germline V gene, CDR1 is MGHRA and CDR2 is YSYEKL. Trimming removed 7 bases from V and 1 base from J, with 10 bases in between.

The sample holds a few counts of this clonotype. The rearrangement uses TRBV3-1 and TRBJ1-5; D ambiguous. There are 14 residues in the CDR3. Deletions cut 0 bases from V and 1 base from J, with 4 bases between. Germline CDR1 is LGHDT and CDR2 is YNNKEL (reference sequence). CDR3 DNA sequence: TGTGCCAGCAGCCAAGAGGGCAGCAATCAGCCCCAGCATTTT. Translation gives CASSQEGSNQPQHF.

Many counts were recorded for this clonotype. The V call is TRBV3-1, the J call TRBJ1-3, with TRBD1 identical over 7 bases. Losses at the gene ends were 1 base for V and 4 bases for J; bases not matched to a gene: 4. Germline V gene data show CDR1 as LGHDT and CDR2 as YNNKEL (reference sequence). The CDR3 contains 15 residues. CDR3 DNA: TGTGCCAGCAGCCAAGTCCGGGACAGAGGAAACACCATATATTTT. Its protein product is CASSQVRDRGNTIYF. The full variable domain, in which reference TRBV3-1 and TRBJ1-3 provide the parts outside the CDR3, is DTAVSQTPKYLVTQMGNDKSIKCEQNLGHDTMYWYKQDSKKFLKIMFSYNNKELIINETVPNRFSPKSPDKAHLNLHINSLELGDSAVYFCASSQVRDRGNTIYFGEGSWLTVV.

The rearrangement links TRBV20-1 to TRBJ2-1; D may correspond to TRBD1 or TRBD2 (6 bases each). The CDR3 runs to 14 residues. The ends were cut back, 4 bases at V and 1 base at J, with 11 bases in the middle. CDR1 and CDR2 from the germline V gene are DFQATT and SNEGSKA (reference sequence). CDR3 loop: CSATGAGSYNEQFF. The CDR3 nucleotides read TGCAGTGCTACGGGGGCCGGATCCTACAATGAGCAGTTCTTC.

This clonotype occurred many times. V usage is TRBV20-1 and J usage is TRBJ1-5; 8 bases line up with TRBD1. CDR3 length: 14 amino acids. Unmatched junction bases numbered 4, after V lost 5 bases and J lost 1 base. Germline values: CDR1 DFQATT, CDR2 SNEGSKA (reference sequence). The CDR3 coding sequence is TGCAGTGCTGGACAGGGTTCGAGCAATCAGCCCCAGCATTTT. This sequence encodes CSAGQGSSNQPQHF.

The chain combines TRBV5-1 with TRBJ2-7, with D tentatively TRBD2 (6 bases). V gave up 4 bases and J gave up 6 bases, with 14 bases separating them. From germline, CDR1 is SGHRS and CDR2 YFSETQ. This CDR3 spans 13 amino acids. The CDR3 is CASSPGLLIEQYF. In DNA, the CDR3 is TGCGCCAGCAGCCCGGGACTCTTGATCGAGCAGTACTTC.

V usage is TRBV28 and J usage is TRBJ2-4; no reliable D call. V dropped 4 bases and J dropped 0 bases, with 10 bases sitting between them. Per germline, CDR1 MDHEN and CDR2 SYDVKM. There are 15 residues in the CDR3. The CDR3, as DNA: TGTGCCAGCAGTTCTGACATATTAGCCAAAAACATTCAGTACTTC. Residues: CASSSDILAKNIQYF.

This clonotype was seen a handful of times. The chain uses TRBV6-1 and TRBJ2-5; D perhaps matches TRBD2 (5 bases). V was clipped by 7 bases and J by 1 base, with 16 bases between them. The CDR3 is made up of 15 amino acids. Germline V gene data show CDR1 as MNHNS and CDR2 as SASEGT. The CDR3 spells CASTAQLGLQETQYF. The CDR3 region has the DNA TGTGCCAGCACAGCCCAACTAGGGCTCCAAGAGACCCAGTACTTC.

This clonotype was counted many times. CDR3 residues: CAGETGATEAFF. CDR3 sequence (DNA): TGTGCCGGGGAGACAGGGGCGACTGAAGCTTTCTTT. V gene TRBV2 combines with J gene TRBJ1-1, with 8 bases lining up with TRBD1. Germline assignment: CDR1 SNHLY and CDR2 FYNNEI. J was trimmed by 5 bases and V by 11 bases; bases with no gene match: 7. The CDR3 covers 12 residues. The full variable domain, completed using reference TRBV2 and TRBJ1-1, is EPEVTQTPSHQVTQMGQEVILRCVPISNHLYFYWYRQILGQKVEFLVSFYNNEISEKSEIFDDQFSVERPDGSNFTLKIRSTKLEDSAMYFCAGETGATEAFFGQGTRLTVV.

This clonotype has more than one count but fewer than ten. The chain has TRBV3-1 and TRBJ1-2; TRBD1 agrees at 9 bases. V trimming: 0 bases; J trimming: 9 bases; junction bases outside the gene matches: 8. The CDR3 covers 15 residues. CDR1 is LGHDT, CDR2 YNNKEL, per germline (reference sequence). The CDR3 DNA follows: TGTGCCAGCAGCCAAGACAAAGGGACAGGGACGAGCTACACCTTC. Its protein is CASSQDKGTGTSYTF.

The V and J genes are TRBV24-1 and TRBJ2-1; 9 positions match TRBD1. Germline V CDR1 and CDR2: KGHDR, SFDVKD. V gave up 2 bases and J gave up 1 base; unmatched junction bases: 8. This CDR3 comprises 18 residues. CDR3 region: CATSDYGPGQGSYNEQFF. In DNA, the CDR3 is TGTGCCACCAGTGATTATGGGCCGGGACAGGGATCCTACAATGAGCAGTTCTTC.

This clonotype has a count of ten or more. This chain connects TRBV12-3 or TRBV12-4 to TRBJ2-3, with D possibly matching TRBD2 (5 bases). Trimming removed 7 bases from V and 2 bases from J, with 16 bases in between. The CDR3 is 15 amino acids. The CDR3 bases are TGTGCCAGCAACCCCAGAAAGCGGTACACAGATACGCAGTATTTT. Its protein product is CASNPRKRYTDTQYF.